The clone carrying this TCR beta chain was seen a handful of times. Germline is not matched at one junction end, which may reflect a read error. This CDR3 spans 14 amino acids. Germline assignment: CDR1 MNHEY and CDR2 SVGAGI. A second 7 to 11 cycle PCR used barcoded and J-beta primers. MiXCR, applied by TCRdb to the 5' RACE reads, yields one record per CDR3 protein. The data show more than 650,000 distinct CDR3 sequences, 20% to 25% seen once. The data were obtained in a study of blood T cells in healthy people across ages. Sequencing input: blood. This chain joins TRBV6-5 and TRBJ2-5; D not certain. The end of the DNA aligns better with TRBJ2-1, so the J call may be wrong. The receptor was derived from a man in his 70s in good health. CDR3 amino acids: CASSSVLGPNQQFF. The CDR3 region has the DNA TGTGCCAGCAGCTCGGTTCTGGGTCCCAATCAGCAGTTCTTC.